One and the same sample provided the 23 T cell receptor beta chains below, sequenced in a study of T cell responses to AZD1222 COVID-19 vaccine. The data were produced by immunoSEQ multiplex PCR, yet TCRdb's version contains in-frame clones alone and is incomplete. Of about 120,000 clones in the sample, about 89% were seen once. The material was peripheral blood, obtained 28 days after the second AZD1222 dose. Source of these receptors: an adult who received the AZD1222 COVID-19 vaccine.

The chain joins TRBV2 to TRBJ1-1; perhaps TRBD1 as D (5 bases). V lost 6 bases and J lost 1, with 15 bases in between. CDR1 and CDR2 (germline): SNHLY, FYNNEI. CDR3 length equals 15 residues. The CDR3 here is CASSGDRSRNTEAFF. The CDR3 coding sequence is TGTGCCAGCAGCGGGGACCGATCTCGGAACACTGAAGCTTTCTTT.

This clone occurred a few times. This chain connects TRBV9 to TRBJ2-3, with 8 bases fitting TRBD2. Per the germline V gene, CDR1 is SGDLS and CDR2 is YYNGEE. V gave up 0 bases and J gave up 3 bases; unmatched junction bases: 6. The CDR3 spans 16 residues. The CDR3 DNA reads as TGTGCCAGCAGCGTAGGGATCGGGGGGGGGACAGATACGCAGTATTTT. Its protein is CASSVGIGGGTDTQYF.

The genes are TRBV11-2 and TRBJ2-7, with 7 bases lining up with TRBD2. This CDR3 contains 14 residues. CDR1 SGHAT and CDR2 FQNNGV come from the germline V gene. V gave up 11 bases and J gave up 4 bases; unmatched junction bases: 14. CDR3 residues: CASGLFGGGYEQYF. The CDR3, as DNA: TGTGCCTCCGGTCTGTTCGGGGGAGGGTACGAGCAGTACTTC.

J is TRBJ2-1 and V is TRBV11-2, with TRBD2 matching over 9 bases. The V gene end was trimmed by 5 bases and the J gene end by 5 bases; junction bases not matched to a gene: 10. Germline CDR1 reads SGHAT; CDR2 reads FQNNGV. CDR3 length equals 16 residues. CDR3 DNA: TGTGCCAGCAGCCCCTTTAGCGGGGGATTCGACAATGAGCAGTTCTTC. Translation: CASSPFSGGFDNEQFF.

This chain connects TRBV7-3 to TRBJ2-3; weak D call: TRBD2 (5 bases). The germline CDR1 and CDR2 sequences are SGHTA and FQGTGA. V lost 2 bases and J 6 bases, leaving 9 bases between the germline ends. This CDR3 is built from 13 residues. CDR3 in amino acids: CASSLVEADTQYF. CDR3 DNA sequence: TGTGCCAGCAGCTTAGTGGAGGCGGATACGCAGTATTTT.

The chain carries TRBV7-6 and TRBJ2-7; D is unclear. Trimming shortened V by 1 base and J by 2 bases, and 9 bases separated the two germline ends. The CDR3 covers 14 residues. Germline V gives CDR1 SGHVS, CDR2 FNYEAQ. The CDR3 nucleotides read TGTGCCAGCAGCTTAGAGGACGGAGCCTACGAGCAGTACTTC. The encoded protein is CASSLEDGAYEQYF. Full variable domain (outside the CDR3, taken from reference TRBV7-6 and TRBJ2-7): GAGVSQSPRYKVTKRGQDVALRCDPISGHVSLYWYRQALGQGPEFLTYFNYEAQQDKSGLPNDRFSAERPEGSISTLTIQRTEQRDSAMYRCASSLEDGAYEQYFGPGTRLTVT.

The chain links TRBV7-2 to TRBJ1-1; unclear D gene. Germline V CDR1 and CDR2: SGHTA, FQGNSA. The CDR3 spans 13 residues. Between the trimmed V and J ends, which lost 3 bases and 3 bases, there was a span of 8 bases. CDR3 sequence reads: CASSFQFDTEAFF. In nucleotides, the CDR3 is TGTGCCAGCAGCTTTCAATTCGACACTGAAGCTTTCTTT.

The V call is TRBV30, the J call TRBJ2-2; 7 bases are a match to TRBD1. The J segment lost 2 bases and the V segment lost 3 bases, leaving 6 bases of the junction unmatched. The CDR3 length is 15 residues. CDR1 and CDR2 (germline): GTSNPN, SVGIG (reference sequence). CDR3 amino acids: CAWSVGQVNTGELFF. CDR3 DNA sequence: TGTGCCTGGAGCGTTGGACAGGTTAACACCGGGGAGCTGTTTTTT. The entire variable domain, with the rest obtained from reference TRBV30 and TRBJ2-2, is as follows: SQTIHQWPATLVQPVGSPLSLECTVEGTSNPNLYWYRQAAGRGLQLLFYSVGIGQISSEVPQNLSASRPQDRQFILSSKKLLLSDSGFYLCAWSVGQVNTGELFFGEGSRLTVL.

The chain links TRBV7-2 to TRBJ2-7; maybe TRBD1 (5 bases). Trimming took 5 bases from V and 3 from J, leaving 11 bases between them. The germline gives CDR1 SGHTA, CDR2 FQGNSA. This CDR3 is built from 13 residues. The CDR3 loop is CASSRGPVYEQYF. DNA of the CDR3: TGTGCCAGCAGCAGGGGTCCTGTCTACGAGCAGTACTTC.

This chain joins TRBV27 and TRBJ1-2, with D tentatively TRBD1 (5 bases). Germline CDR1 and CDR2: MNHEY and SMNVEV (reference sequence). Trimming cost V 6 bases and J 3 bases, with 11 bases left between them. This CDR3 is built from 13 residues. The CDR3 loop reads CASSRVSYYGYTF. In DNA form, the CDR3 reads TGTGCCAGCAGCAGGGTCTCTTACTATGGCTACACCTTC.

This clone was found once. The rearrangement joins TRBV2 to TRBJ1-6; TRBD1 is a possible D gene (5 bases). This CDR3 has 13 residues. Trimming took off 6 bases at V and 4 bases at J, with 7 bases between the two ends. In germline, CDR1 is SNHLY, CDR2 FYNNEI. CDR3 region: CASRTDYNSPLHF. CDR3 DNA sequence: TGTGCCAGCAGGACAGATTATAATTCACCCCTCCACTTT.

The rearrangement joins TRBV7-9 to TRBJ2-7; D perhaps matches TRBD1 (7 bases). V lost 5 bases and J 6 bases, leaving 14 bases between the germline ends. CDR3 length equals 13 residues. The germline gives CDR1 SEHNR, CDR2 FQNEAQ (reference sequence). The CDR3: CASSPQGGGEQYF. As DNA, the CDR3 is TGTGCCAGCAGCCCCCAGGGGGGCGGCGAGCAGTACTTC.

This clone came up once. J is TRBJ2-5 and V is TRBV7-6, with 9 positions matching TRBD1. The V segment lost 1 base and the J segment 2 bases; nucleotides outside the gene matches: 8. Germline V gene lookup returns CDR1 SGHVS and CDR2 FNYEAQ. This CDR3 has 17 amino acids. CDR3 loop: CASSLVGGGQGQETQYF. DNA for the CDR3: TGTGCCAGCAGCTTAGTGGGCGGGGGACAGGGTCAAGAGACCCAGTACTTC.

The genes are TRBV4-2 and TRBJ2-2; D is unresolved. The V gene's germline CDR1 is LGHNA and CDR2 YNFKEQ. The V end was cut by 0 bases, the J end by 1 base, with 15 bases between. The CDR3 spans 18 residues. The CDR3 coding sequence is TGTGCCAGCAGCCAAGAGGGTGTCGACTGGTTGAACACCGGGGAGCTGTTTTTT. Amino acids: CASSQEGVDWLNTGELFF.

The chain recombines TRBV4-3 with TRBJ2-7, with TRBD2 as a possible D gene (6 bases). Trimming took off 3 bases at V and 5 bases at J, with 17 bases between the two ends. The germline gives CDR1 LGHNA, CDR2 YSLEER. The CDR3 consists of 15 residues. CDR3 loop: CASSHRLAGSDEQYF. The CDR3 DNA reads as TGCGCCAGCAGCCACCGACTGGCGGGGAGTGACGAGCAGTACTTC.

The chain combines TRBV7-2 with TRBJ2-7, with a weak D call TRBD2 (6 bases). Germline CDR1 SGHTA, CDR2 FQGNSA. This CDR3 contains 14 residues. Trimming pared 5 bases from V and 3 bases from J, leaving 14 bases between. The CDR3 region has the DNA TGTGCCAGCAGCCCGAGGACTAACATCTACGAGCAGTACTTC. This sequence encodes CASSPRTNIYEQYF.

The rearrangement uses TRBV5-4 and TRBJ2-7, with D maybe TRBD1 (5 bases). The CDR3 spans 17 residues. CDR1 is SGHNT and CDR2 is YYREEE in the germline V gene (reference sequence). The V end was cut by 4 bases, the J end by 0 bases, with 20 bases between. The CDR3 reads CASSPFGAGYFSYEQYF. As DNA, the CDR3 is TGTGCCAGCAGCCCTTTTGGGGCAGGGTATTTCTCCTACGAGCAGTACTTC.

The DNA of the CDR3 is TGTGCCAGCTCACCACCGGGGAAGCTCGGGAACACTGAAGCTTTCTTT. This codes for CASSPPGKLGNTEAFF. The chain carries TRBV18 and TRBJ1-1; D gene unclear. V shed 0 bases and J shed 1 base, with 12 bases lying between them. CDR1 and CDR2 (germline): KGHSH, LQKENI. The CDR3 consists of 16 residues.

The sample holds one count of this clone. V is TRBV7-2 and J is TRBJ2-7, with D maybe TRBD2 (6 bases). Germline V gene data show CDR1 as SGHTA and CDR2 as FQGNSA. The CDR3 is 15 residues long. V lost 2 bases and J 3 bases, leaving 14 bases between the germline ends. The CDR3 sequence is CASSLRSGVSYEQYF. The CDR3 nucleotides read TGTGCCAGCAGCTTAAGGTCGGGAGTAAGCTACGAGCAGTACTTC. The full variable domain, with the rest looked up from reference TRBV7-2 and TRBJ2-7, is GAGVSQSPSNKVTEKGKDVELRCDPISGHTALYWYRQSLGQGLEFLIYFQGNSAPDKSGLPSDRFSAERTGGSVSTLTIQRTQQEDSAVYLCASSLRSGVSYEQYFGPGTRLTVT.

CDR3 sequence: CASSLVFSFTEAFF. CDR3 coding DNA: TGTGCCAGCAGCTTAGTCTTCAGTTTCACTGAAGCTTTCTTT. J is TRBJ1-1 and V is TRBV7-2; no firm D call. The V gene's germline CDR1 is SGHTA and CDR2 FQGNSA. V lost 1 base and J 4 bases, leaving 10 bases between the germline ends. This CDR3 region has 14 residues.

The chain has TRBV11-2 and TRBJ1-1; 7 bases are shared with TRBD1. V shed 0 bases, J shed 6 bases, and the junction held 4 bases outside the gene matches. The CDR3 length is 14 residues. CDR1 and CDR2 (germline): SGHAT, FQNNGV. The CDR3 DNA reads TGTGCCAGCAGCTTAGAGGTGAGGGGGCCTGAAGCTTTCTTT. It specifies CASSLEVRGPEAFF.

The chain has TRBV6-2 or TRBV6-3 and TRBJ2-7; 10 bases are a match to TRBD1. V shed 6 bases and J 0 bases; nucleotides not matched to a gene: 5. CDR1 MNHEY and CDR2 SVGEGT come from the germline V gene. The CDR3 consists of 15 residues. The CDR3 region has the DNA TGTGCCAGCAGCTCGGGACAGGGGCTCTCCTACGAGCAGTACTTC. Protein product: CASSSGQGLSYEQYF.

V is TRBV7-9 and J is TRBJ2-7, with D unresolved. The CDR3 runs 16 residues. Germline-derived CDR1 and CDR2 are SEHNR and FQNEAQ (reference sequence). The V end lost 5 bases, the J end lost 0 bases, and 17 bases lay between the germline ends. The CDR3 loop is CASSPSRGGSSYEQYF. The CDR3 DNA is TGTGCCAGCAGCCCGTCGAGAGGCGGAAGCTCCTACGAGCAGTACTTC.